This is a list of T cell receptor beta chains from one sample in a study of T cell repertoires in cytomegalovirus infection. No antigens are known for them. One entry per CDR3 protein results from TCRdb running MiXCR on the reads. This sample yields about 130,000 distinct CDR3 sequences, of which around 32% are seen a single time; approximately 50% belongs to the top ten. Specimen: CD8+ T cells from cultured PBMCs, collected from culture after CMV antigen stimulation. These TCRs come from a human donor in good health (CMV status not recorded). Some clones in this sample may be carry-over from other donors' samples. Each CDR3 is given with its conserved first and last residue. Each record gives: clone size, V gene, D gene, J gene, CDR3 protein, CDR3 DNA. The D gene is left open where the match is weak. Size is stated for part of the rows, as once, few or many counts, or as a class when the clone is expanded.

>many|TRBV7-2|.|TRBJ2-4
CASSFRAEARAKNIQYF
TGTGCCAGCAGCTTTCGGGCCGAAGCGAGGGCCAAAAACATTCAGTACTTC
>few|TRBV19|.|TRBJ2-7
CASSISTGGNYEQYF
TGTGCCAGTAGTATATCCACAGGTGGAAACTACGAGCAGTACTTC
>.|TRBV7-9|.|TRBJ2-5
CASSQAWGKETQYF
TGTGCCAGCAGCCAAGCCTGGGGCAAGGAGACCCAGTACTTC
>.|TRBV19|.|TRBJ1-1
CASSIGEGSSREAFF
TGTGCCAGTAGTATAGGGGAGGGGTCCTCGCGTGAAGCTTTCTTT
>many|TRBV24-1|.|TRBJ2-1
CATSEKGSEQFF
TGTGCCACCAGTGAGAAGGGAAGTGAGCAGTTCTTC
>.|TRBV12-3/TRBV12-4|.|TRBJ2-3
CASSLALGPSTDTQYF
TGTGCCAGCAGTTTAGCGCTAGGGCCCAGCACAGATACGCAGTATTTT
>.|TRBV28|TRBD2|TRBJ2-1
CASSLLAGEEQFF
TGTGCCAGCAGTTTACTAGCGGGGGAAGAGCAGTTCTTC
>many|TRBV7-2|TRBD2|TRBJ2-1
CASSFLAGDAPTEQFF
TGTGCCAGCAGCTTTCTAGCGGGGGATGCCCCGACAGAGCAGTTCTTC
>.|TRBV6-1|TRBD2|TRBJ2-2
CASRPAGAGNTGELFF
TGTGCCAGCAGGCCAGCGGGGGCAGGGAACACCGGGGAGCTGTTTTTT
>.|TRBV24-1|.|TRBJ2-7
CATSDPGAYEQYF
TGTGCCACCAGTGATCCTGGGGCCTACGAGCAGTACTTC
>few|TRBV7-9|.|TRBJ2-1
CASSSSRDRLNYNEQFF
TGTGCCAGCAGCTCTTCGAGAGACAGGCTCAATTACAATGAGCAGTTCTTC
>.|TRBV15|TRBD2|TRBJ2-7
CATSRVAGEVQYF
TGTGCCACCAGCAGGGTAGCGGGAGAGGTGCAGTACTTC
>.|TRBV4-3|.|TRBJ2-7
CASSQGQSSYEQYF
TGCGCCAGCAGCCAAGGACAGTCTAGCTACGAGCAGTACTTC
>many|TRBV5-1|.|TRBJ1-1
CASSLAGGFTEAFF
TGCGCCAGCAGCTTGGCCGGGGGCTTCACTGAAGCTTTCTTT
>.|TRBV7-9|.|TRBJ1-6
CASSAPMGGSPLHF
TGTGCCAGCAGCGCACCCATGGGCGGGTCACCCCTCCACTTT
>.|TRBV11-1|.|TRBJ2-5
CASSSGRTTLRTQYF
TGTGCCAGCAGCAGCGGAAGGACGACCTTGCGGACCCAGTACTTC
>many|TRBV4-3|TRBD2|TRBJ2-5
CASSQELAGGQETQYF
TGCGCCAGCAGCCAAGAACTAGCGGGGGGGCAAGAGACCCAGTACTTC
>few|TRBV5-6|.|TRBJ2-7
CASSIIRSSYEQYF
TGTGCCAGCAGCATAATAAGGAGCTCCTACGAGCAGTACTTC
>.|TRBV20-1|TRBD2|TRBJ2-5
CSAPHLAGANWETQYF
TGCAGTGCCCCACACCTAGCGGGGGCCAACTGGGAGACCCAGTACTTC
>.|TRBV5-5|.|TRBJ2-3
CASSPEVAGLTDTQYF
TGTGCCAGCAGCCCGGAGGTGGCAGGGCTCACAGATACGCAGTATTTT
>few|TRBV27|.|TRBJ1-6
CASRVGVPNSPLHF
TGTGCCAGCAGGGTAGGGGTACCTAATTCACCCCTCCACTTT
>.|TRBV7-9|TRBD1|TRBJ1-2
CASSLNRGGNYGYTF
TGTGCCAGCAGCCTCAACAGGGGCGGGAACTATGGCTACACCTTC
>few|TRBV20-1|TRBD2|TRBJ2-7
CSARDPSGGSYEQYF
TGCAGTGCTAGAGATCCGAGCGGGGGGTCCTACGAGCAGTACTTC
>few|TRBV7-9|.|TRBJ1-2
CASSGDGDPYGYTF
TGTGCCAGCAGCGGGGATGGGGATCCCTATGGCTACACCTTC
>.|TRBV4-1|.|TRBJ1-1
CASSQDLGTENTEAFF
TGCGCCAGCAGCCAAGATTTAGGGACCGAGAACACTGAAGCTTTCTTT
>.|TRBV5-1|.|TRBJ2-2
CASSLSGANTGELFF
TGCGCCAGCAGCTTGTCAGGGGCGAACACCGGGGAGCTGTTTTTT
>.|TRBV7-6|.|TRBJ1-1
CASSPSGGEAFF
TGTGCCAGCAGCCCTTCCGGTGGTGAAGCTTTCTTT
>few|TRBV6-2/TRBV6-3|TRBD2|TRBJ2-3
CASSGRGSAGGTQYF
TGTGCCAGCAGTGGCAGGGGTTCCGCGGGGGGCACGCAGTATTTT
>many|TRBV18|.|TRBJ1-4
CASSRRRGDNNEKLFF
TGTGCCAGCTCACGGCGACGGGGGGATAATAATGAAAAACTGTTTTTT
>.|TRBV15|.|TRBJ1-5
CATRPDRGNQPQHF
TGTGCCACCAGACCTGACAGAGGCAATCAGCCCCAGCATTTT
>.|TRBV5-4|.|TRBJ2-7
CASSLSRRGDEQYF
TGTGCCAGCAGCTTAAGTCGAAGGGGCGACGAGCAGTACTTC
>few|TRBV19|TRBD1|TRBJ1-4
CASSITQGAEKLFF
TGTGCCAGTAGTATCACGCAGGGGGCTGAAAAACTGTTTTTT
>many|TRBV12-3/TRBV12-4|TRBD2|TRBJ2-2
CASSPGTSGIWTNTGELFF
TGTGCCAGCAGTCCCGGGACTAGCGGGATTTGGACGAACACCGGGGAGCTGTTTTTT
>.|TRBV6-2/TRBV6-3|.|TRBJ2-3
CASSYSILSLGASTDTQYF
TGTGCCAGCAGTTACTCGATTCTTTCCCTAGGGGCTAGCACAGATACGCAGTATTTT
>.|TRBV12-3/TRBV12-4|.|TRBJ1-1
CASSFGIEAFF
TGTGCCAGCAGTTTTGGTATTGAAGCTTTCTTT
>few|TRBV7-6|TRBD2|TRBJ2-2
CASSFGGSELFF
TGTGCCAGCAGCTTCGGGGGGTCGGAGCTGTTTTTT
>few|TRBV11-2|.|TRBJ2-7
CASSFSQAYEQYF
TGTGCCAGCAGCTTCTCTCAGGCCTACGAGCAGTACTTC
>few|TRBV7-9|.|TRBJ2-2
CASSPAGELFF
TGTGCCAGCAGCCCAGCGGGGGAGCTGTTTTTT
>few|TRBV20-1|TRBD2|TRBJ2-1
CSAGLAGVSVWDNEQFF
TGCAGTGCGGGACTAGCGGGGGTATCGGTATGGGACAATGAGCAGTTCTTC
>few|TRBV7-8|TRBD1|TRBJ1-4
CASSLPSTGYNEKLFF
TGTGCCAGCAGCTTACCCTCGACAGGGTATAATGAAAAACTGTTTTTT
>many|TRBV29-1|TRBD2|TRBJ2-1
CSVEGLAGGWNEQFF
TGCAGCGTTGAAGGACTAGCGGGAGGGTGGAATGAGCAGTTCTTC
>.|TRBV24-1|.|TRBJ2-5
CATSDIKETQYF
TGTGCCACCAGTGATATAAAAGAGACCCAGTACTTC
>many|TRBV7-3|.|TRBJ2-1
CASSSGLSSYNEQFF
TGTGCCAGCAGCTCCGGCCTAAGCTCCTACAATGAGCAGTTCTTC
>.|TRBV20-1|TRBD1|TRBJ1-1
CSARRKGAQAFF
TGCAGTGCTAGGAGGAAGGGGGCACAAGCTTTCTTT
>.|TRBV15|TRBD2|TRBJ2-3
CATALAGAADTQYF
TGTGCCACCGCCCTAGCGGGGGCGGCAGATACGCAGTATTTT
>.|TRBV18|.|TRBJ1-4
CASSRRLDEKLFF
TGTGCCAGCTCGCGCCGGTTGGATGAAAAACTGTTTTTT
>many|TRBV9|.|TRBJ2-3
CASSATGASSTDTQYF
TGTGCCAGCAGCGCCACCGGGGCTTCTAGCACAGATACGCAGTATTTT
>.|TRBV19|TRBD1|TRBJ1-5
CASSIGGTGKHF
TGTGCCAGTAGTATAGGGGGGACAGGGAAGCATTTT
>few|TRBV7-8|.|TRBJ1-6
CASSPSPGPSSYNSPLHF
TGTGCCAGCAGCCCAAGTCCTGGACCAAGCTCCTATAATTCACCCCTCCACTTT
>few|TRBV29-1|TRBD2|TRBJ2-1
CSVEASGVYNEQFF
TGCAGCGTTGAGGCTAGCGGGGTTTACAATGAGCAGTTCTTC
>few|TRBV4-1|.|TRBJ1-3
CASSQEQLDNTIYF
TGCGCCAGCAGCCAAGAGCAATTGGACAACACCATATATTTT